These 10 T cell receptor beta chains originate from one sample sequenced in a study of T cells after yellow fever vaccination (dated by TCRdb to between 2017 and 2020). Reading the label with the study, this specimen's treatment or condition is: live attenuated yellow fever vaccine strain. Library prep was done by 5' RACE. Sequencing was performed on an Illumina NovaSeq 6000. TCRdb redid the processing of the public reads, applying fastp at Q25 and MiXCR, and retained in-frame beta chains. Each CDR3 protein appears once, grouped with its most common genes and DNA. Counted in this sample were around 100,000 distinct CDR3 sequences; less than 6% of them appeared once. The ten largest clones capture more than 40% of the sample. This sample comprised CD8+ T cells sorted from PBMCs, obtained 10 days after the yellow fever booster vaccination. The origin of the receptors is a man between 18 and 35 years old who received the YFV17D yellow fever vaccine.

In this sample, this clonotype turned up once. At one of its ends the junction is not consistent with the germline gene, which may arise from a read error. This chain connects TRBV20-1 to TRBJ2-1, with 9 bases that match TRBD2. This CDR3 has 14 residues. Germline V gene data show CDR1 as DFQATT and CDR2 as SNEGSKA (reference sequence). CDR3 nucleotides: TGCAGTGCTAGAGGCGGGGGGGCTGCAGGTGAGCAGCTCTTC. As protein: CSARGGGAAGEQLF.

The chain carries TRBV27 and TRBJ1-2; 11 nucleotides align to TRBD1. The CDR3 has 16 residues. Germline loops: CDR1 MNHEY, CDR2 SMNVEV (reference sequence). J lost 3 bases, V lost 2 bases, and 5 bases had no gene match. The CDR3 nucleotides are TGTGCCAGCAGTTTAGAAGGGACAGGGGGTTACTATGGCTACACCTTC. Protein: CASSLEGTGGYYGYTF.

This chain uses TRBV11-3 with TRBJ2-1, with D uncertain. This CDR3 is 17 amino acids long. V was pared by 0 bases and J by 0 bases, with 12 bases between. Germline V lookup: CDR1 SGHNT, CDR2 YENEEA. CDR3 protein: CASSLEGPLSSYNEQFF. The CDR3 nucleotides read TGTGCCAGCAGCTTAGAAGGACCGCTAAGCTCCTACAATGAGCAGTTCTTC.

J is TRBJ2-1 and V is TRBV7-6, with TRBD2 matching 9 bases. The germline V gene encodes CDR1 SGHVS and CDR2 FNYEAQ. The CDR3 consists of 15 residues. After removal of 1 base from V and 7 bases from J, the junction contained 5 bases not matched to a gene. This chain's CDR3 is CASSLERGAGNEQFF. CDR3 DNA: TGTGCCAGCAGCTTAGAGCGGGGGGCGGGTAATGAGCAGTTCTTC.

This clonotype was counted a few times. The CDR3 region is CASAGANTGELFF. CDR3 DNA: TGTGCCAGTGCAGGGGCTAACACCGGGGAGCTGTTTTTT. The rearrangement links TRBV19 to TRBJ2-2; a possible D gene is TRBD1 (6 bases). CDR3 length: 13 amino acids. Germline V lookup: CDR1 LNHDA, CDR2 SQIVND (reference sequence). Trimming cost V 8 bases and J 2 bases, with 9 bases left between them. Drawing the rest from reference TRBV19 and TRBJ2-2, the complete variable domain is DGGITQSPKYLFRKEGQNVTLSCEQNLNHDAMYWYRQDPGQGLRLIYYSQIVNDFQKGDIAEGYSVSREKKESFPLTVTSAQKNPTAFYLCASAGANTGELFFGEGSRLTVL.

The V call is TRBV27, the J call TRBJ2-7; D gene uncertain. Looked up from germline, CDR1 is MNHEY and CDR2 is SMNVEV (reference sequence). V lost 3 bases and J 6 bases, leaving 12 bases between the germline ends. CDR3 length: 13 amino acids. In DNA form, the CDR3 reads TGTGCCAGCAGTTTGAATCAGACGGTCGAGCAGTACGTC. Its protein product is CASSLNQTVEQYV.

V and J are TRBV9 and TRBJ1-5, with D tentatively TRBD1 (5 bases). CDR1 is SGDLS, CDR2 YYNGEE, per germline. Trimming stripped 4 bases from V and 3 bases from J, with 11 bases between. The CDR3 is 14 amino acids. CDR3 sequence: CASSRGGYNQPQHF. The CDR3 DNA reads as TGTGCCAGCAGCCGGGGGGGGTACAATCAGCCCCAGCATTTT.

The rearrangement uses TRBV7-8 and TRBJ2-3; D is uncertain. CDR1 and CDR2 (germline): SGHVS, FQNEAQ. CDR3 size: 11 residues. Trimming shortened V by 1 base and J by 13 bases, and 9 bases separated the two germline ends. CDR3 protein: CASSLVQFKYF. The CDR3 DNA reads TGTGCCAGCAGCTTAGTTCAATTTAAGTATTTT. Together with reference TRBV7-8 and TRBJ2-3, the CDR3 gives the full variable domain: GAGVSQSPRYKVAKRGQDVALRCDPISGHVSLFWYQQALGQGPEFLTYFQNEAQLDKSGLPSDRFFAERPEGSVSTLKIQRTQQEDSAVYLCASSLVQFKYFGPGTRLTVL.

This clonotype was seen at least ten times. The chain is built from TRBV24-1 and TRBJ1-1; the D is unclear. The CDR3 consists of 12 residues. CDR1 KGHDR and CDR2 SFDVKD come from the germline V gene. V shed 3 bases and J shed 6 bases, with 7 bases lying between them. The CDR3 region is CATSDGVAEAFF. The CDR3 DNA follows: TGTGCCACCAGTGATGGGGTGGCTGAAGCTTTCTTT.

This clonotype was seen a few times. The V call is TRBV6-2 or TRBV6-3, the J call TRBJ2-7, with TRBD2 matching 9 bases. V lost 5 bases and J lost 4; bases outside the gene matches: 12. This CDR3 has 16 residues. Germline V gene lookup returns CDR1 MNHEY and CDR2 SVGEGT. CDR3 loop: CASSTPASGEGYEQYV. DNA of the CDR3: TGTGCCAGCAGTACCCCCGCTAGCGGGGAGGGGTACGAGCAGTACGTC.